Listed below are T cell receptor beta chains from one sample, sequenced in a study of T-cell memory formation after mild COVID-19. TCRdb ran MiXCR on the 5' RACE reads and lists one entry per CDR3 protein. Of about 250,000 distinct CDR3 sequences detected, approximately 19% appear once; the ten largest clones hold about 23%. The specimen sequenced was PBMCs or a T cell subset sorted from them (not recorded which). The receptors here all came from a man aged 18 to 29 who had mild COVID-19 (a few samples of this study predate the infection). Cell type and time point are not known. The CDR3 runs from the conserved cysteine through the conserved F or W. D genes are given only for firm matches. A clone size is listed for some rows: how often the clone was seen (once, few, many), or a class if it is expanded.

cdr3_nt: TGTGCCAGCAGCTTTAGGCTAAATTCACCCCTCCACTTT
cdr3_aa: CASSFRLNSPLHF
d_call: .
v_call: TRBV27
j_call: TRBJ1-6
clone_size: .

cdr3_nt: TGCGCCAGCAGCCCATCGGACCAGAGCTATGGCTACACCTTC
cdr3_aa: CASSPSDQSYGYTF
d_call: .
v_call: TRBV5-1
j_call: TRBJ1-2
clone_size: .

cdr3_nt: TGTGCCAGCAGTTCGATAAGCGCGGTTGGGCGCGGCTACACCTTC
cdr3_aa: CASSSISAVGRGYTF
d_call: .
v_call: TRBV28
j_call: TRBJ1-2
clone_size: few

cdr3_nt: TGTGCCAGCAGCTGGGCCCTGCTGGGGGAGCTGTTTTTT
cdr3_aa: CASSWALLGELFF
d_call: .
v_call: TRBV7-6
j_call: TRBJ2-2
clone_size: few

cdr3_nt: TGTGCCAGCAGTTACACCAGGAGAGCTAACTATGGCTACACCTTC
cdr3_aa: CASSYTRRANYGYTF
d_call: .
v_call: TRBV6-2/TRBV6-3
j_call: TRBJ1-2
clone_size: .

cdr3_nt: TGTGCCAGCAGTTACTCTTCAGCCTTCTCCTACGAGCAGTACTTC
cdr3_aa: CASSYSSAFSYEQYF
d_call: .
v_call: TRBV6-5
j_call: TRBJ2-7
clone_size: .

cdr3_nt: TGTGCCAGCAGCCCAGGCGGACGGCACGAAGCTTTCTTT
cdr3_aa: CASSPGGRHEAFF
d_call: .
v_call: TRBV7-3
j_call: TRBJ1-1
clone_size: few

cdr3_nt: TGTGCCAGCAGCGTAGCGGACTACTCCTACGAGCAGTACTTC
cdr3_aa: CASSVADYSYEQYF
d_call: .
v_call: TRBV9
j_call: TRBJ2-7
clone_size: few

cdr3_nt: TGTGCCAGCAGCGTAGGAGGAAGGGTCGAAGAGACCCAGTACTTC
cdr3_aa: CASSVGGRVEETQYF
d_call: .
v_call: TRBV9
j_call: TRBJ2-5
clone_size: .

cdr3_nt: TGTGCCAGCAGCTTAGGGACAGGGAACACAGATACGCAGTATTTT
cdr3_aa: CASSLGTGNTDTQYF
d_call: TRBD1
v_call: TRBV7-8
j_call: TRBJ2-3
clone_size: .

cdr3_nt: TGTGCCAGCAGCATACGCCGGGGAGCCGGGGAGCTGTTTTTT
cdr3_aa: CASSIRRGAGELFF
d_call: .
v_call: TRBV6-5
j_call: TRBJ2-2
clone_size: few

cdr3_nt: TGTGCCAGCAGCTTGGGACAGGTATACACTGAAGCTTTCTTT
cdr3_aa: CASSLGQVYTEAFF
d_call: .
v_call: TRBV5-5
j_call: TRBJ1-1
clone_size: .

cdr3_nt: TGTGCCAGCAGCCTGATTGGGGAATACGAGCAGTACTTC
cdr3_aa: CASSLIGEYEQYF
d_call: .
v_call: TRBV11-3
j_call: TRBJ2-7
clone_size: few

cdr3_nt: TGTGCCAGCTCACCTTATCAGGCCGGGGCTAACACAGATACGCAGTATTTT
cdr3_aa: CASSPYQAGANTDTQYF
d_call: .
v_call: TRBV18
j_call: TRBJ2-3
clone_size: .

cdr3_nt: TGTGCCAGCAGCCGGGTATCAGCGAGAGATACGCAGTATTTT
cdr3_aa: CASSRVSARDTQYF
d_call: .
v_call: TRBV6-5
j_call: TRBJ2-3
clone_size: .

cdr3_nt: TGTGCCACCAGTGGAACCAGTTACGGCGCCACTGAAGCTTTCTTT
cdr3_aa: CATSGTSYGATEAFF
d_call: .
v_call: TRBV24-1
j_call: TRBJ1-1
clone_size: few

cdr3_nt: TGCAGTGCTTCGGGACAGTATAATTCACCCCTCCACTTT
cdr3_aa: CSASGQYNSPLHF
d_call: TRBD1
v_call: TRBV20-1
j_call: TRBJ1-6
clone_size: .

cdr3_nt: TGTGCCAGCAGTTACTTAGCGGGGGCCCACAATGAGCAGTTCTTC
cdr3_aa: CASSYLAGAHNEQFF
d_call: TRBD2
v_call: TRBV6-5
j_call: TRBJ2-1
clone_size: .

cdr3_nt: TGTGCCAGCAGTGAAGCTACAGGGTTCACAGATACGCAGTATTTT
cdr3_aa: CASSEATGFTDTQYF
d_call: .
v_call: TRBV2
j_call: TRBJ2-3
clone_size: few

cdr3_nt: TGTGCCAGCAGTTCGGTGGGGAGCACAGATACGCAGTATTTT
cdr3_aa: CASSSVGSTDTQYF
d_call: .
v_call: TRBV27
j_call: TRBJ2-3
clone_size: .

cdr3_nt: TGTGCCATCAGGGGGGAATTGGCCTACGAGCAGTACTTC
cdr3_aa: CAIRGELAYEQYF
d_call: .
v_call: TRBV10-3
j_call: TRBJ2-7
clone_size: .

cdr3_nt: TGTGCCAGCGACAGGACAGGCGAGACCCAGTACTTC
cdr3_aa: CASDRTGETQYF
d_call: TRBD1
v_call: TRBV7-2
j_call: TRBJ2-5
clone_size: .

cdr3_nt: TGCGCCAGCAGCCAAGGGGGCAGGGGGTTTTTCTACTATGGCTACACCTTC
cdr3_aa: CASSQGGRGFFYYGYTF
d_call: TRBD1
v_call: TRBV4-1
j_call: TRBJ1-2
clone_size: .

cdr3_nt: TGCGCCAGCAGCTGGGCCGGGGACACCGGGGAGCTGTTTTTT
cdr3_aa: CASSWAGDTGELFF
d_call: .
v_call: TRBV4-1
j_call: TRBJ2-2
clone_size: .

cdr3_nt: TGTGCCGTAACGGGCGGCAAGGGAGGGGCTTGGGAGACCCAGTACTTC
cdr3_aa: CAVTGGKGGAWETQYF
d_call: TRBD2
v_call: TRBV7-7
j_call: TRBJ2-5
clone_size: .

cdr3_nt: TGCGCCAGCAGCCAGAGAGGGCACAGCGCAACTAATGAAAAACTGTTTTTT
cdr3_aa: CASSQRGHSATNEKLFF
d_call: .
v_call: TRBV4-3
j_call: TRBJ1-4
clone_size: .

cdr3_nt: TGTGCCAGCAGCTTCATCCTAGCGGGGAACAATGAGCAGTTCTTC
cdr3_aa: CASSFILAGNNEQFF
d_call: TRBD2
v_call: TRBV5-5
j_call: TRBJ2-1
clone_size: .

cdr3_nt: TGTGCCAGCAGTATCTCAGAGTTCTACGAGCAGTACTTC
cdr3_aa: CASSISEFYEQYF
d_call: .
v_call: TRBV27
j_call: TRBJ2-7
clone_size: .

cdr3_nt: TGTGCCAGCAGATCTCAGGGTCAGCCCCAGCATTTT
cdr3_aa: CASRSQGQPQHF
d_call: .
v_call: TRBV12-3/TRBV12-4
j_call: TRBJ1-5
clone_size: few

cdr3_nt: TGTGCCAGCAGCCCCATGAACTATGGCTACACCTTC
cdr3_aa: CASSPMNYGYTF
d_call: .
v_call: TRBV9
j_call: TRBJ1-2
clone_size: few

cdr3_nt: TGCGCCAGCAGCTGGGGACCTACTAACTATGGCTACACCTTC
cdr3_aa: CASSWGPTNYGYTF
d_call: .
v_call: TRBV5-1
j_call: TRBJ1-2
clone_size: .

cdr3_nt: TGTGCCAGCAGTCCTTCTATTGCCAATGAGCAGTTCTTC
cdr3_aa: CASSPSIANEQFF
d_call: .
v_call: TRBV6-5
j_call: TRBJ2-1
clone_size: few

cdr3_nt: TGTGCCAGTAGCCAAGGGGCCAGCACTGAAGCTTTCTTT
cdr3_aa: CASSQGASTEAFF
d_call: .
v_call: TRBV19
j_call: TRBJ1-1
clone_size: once

cdr3_nt: TGTGCCAGCAGCTTTAGCCAGGCCCAAGAGACCCAGTACTTC
cdr3_aa: CASSFSQAQETQYF
d_call: .
v_call: TRBV7-2
j_call: TRBJ2-5
clone_size: .

cdr3_nt: TGCGCCAGCAGCTTGGTTCACAGAGAGAACACTGAAGCTTTCTTT
cdr3_aa: CASSLVHRENTEAFF
d_call: .
v_call: TRBV5-1
j_call: TRBJ1-1
clone_size: few

cdr3_nt: TGCGCCAGCAGCTCGGGGGGGACTTGGACTGAAGCTTTCTTT
cdr3_aa: CASSSGGTWTEAFF
d_call: .
v_call: TRBV5-1
j_call: TRBJ1-1
clone_size: .

cdr3_nt: TGCAGCGTTGGAAGCGGGTGGGGTGAGCAGTTCTTC
cdr3_aa: CSVGSGWGEQFF
d_call: .
v_call: TRBV29-1
j_call: TRBJ2-1
clone_size: few

cdr3_nt: TGTGCCAGCAGCTCCCGACAGGGGATCGACATTCAGTACTTC
cdr3_aa: CASSSRQGIDIQYF
d_call: TRBD1
v_call: TRBV7-2
j_call: TRBJ2-4
clone_size: many

cdr3_nt: TGTGCCAGCAGCCCTGAGCGGGGGGAAGAGACCCAGTACTTC
cdr3_aa: CASSPERGEETQYF
d_call: TRBD2
v_call: TRBV7-6
j_call: TRBJ2-5
clone_size: few

cdr3_nt: TGCGCCAGCAGCCAAACCCCGGGCAGGGGCTACACCTTC
cdr3_aa: CASSQTPGRGYTF
d_call: .
v_call: TRBV4-3
j_call: TRBJ1-2
clone_size: few

cdr3_nt: TGTGCCAGCAGAACCCGACAGGGCTACGAGCAGTACTTC
cdr3_aa: CASRTRQGYEQYF
d_call: TRBD1
v_call: TRBV12-3/TRBV12-4
j_call: TRBJ2-7
clone_size: few

cdr3_nt: TGTGCCAGCAGCCAAGGCCCTAGTACAGATACGCAGTATTTT
cdr3_aa: CASSQGPSTDTQYF
d_call: .
v_call: TRBV3-1
j_call: TRBJ2-3
clone_size: .

cdr3_nt: TGTGCCAGCAGCTTAGATCCAGGGAGAGTCGATGGCTACACCTTC
cdr3_aa: CASSLDPGRVDGYTF
d_call: .
v_call: TRBV7-2
j_call: TRBJ1-2
clone_size: once

cdr3_nt: TGCGCCAGCAGCCAAGACCGAGGGTTGGGGGCAAGGGAGACCCAGTACTTC
cdr3_aa: CASSQDRGLGARETQYF
d_call: .
v_call: TRBV4-3
j_call: TRBJ2-5
clone_size: .

cdr3_nt: TGTGCCAGCAGCTTGGTGCCGCGGGGGGATGATACGCAGTATTTT
cdr3_aa: CASSLVPRGDDTQYF
d_call: TRBD2
v_call: TRBV5-5
j_call: TRBJ2-3
clone_size: .

cdr3_nt: TGTGCCAGCACCCGTGGCAGGGGAGGCGAGCAGTACTTC
cdr3_aa: CASTRGRGGEQYF
d_call: .
v_call: TRBV12-3/TRBV12-4
j_call: TRBJ2-7
clone_size: .

cdr3_nt: TGTGCCAGCAGCTCAAATCCGGGAGTCGAGACCCAGTACTTC
cdr3_aa: CASSSNPGVETQYF
d_call: .
v_call: TRBV7-8
j_call: TRBJ2-5
clone_size: .

cdr3_nt: TGCGCCAGCAGCCAAGAGAGCCGGGTCGGTGAGCAGTTCTTC
cdr3_aa: CASSQESRVGEQFF
d_call: .
v_call: TRBV4-3
j_call: TRBJ2-1
clone_size: few

cdr3_nt: TGTGCCAGCACATCAGGGGGCGCCGGCTACAATGAGCAGTTCTTC
cdr3_aa: CASTSGGAGYNEQFF
d_call: TRBD1
v_call: TRBV6-2/TRBV6-3
j_call: TRBJ2-1
clone_size: .

cdr3_nt: TGTGCCAGCAGTTGGGGGGACCAAGAGACCCAGTACTTC
cdr3_aa: CASSWGDQETQYF
d_call: .
v_call: TRBV28
j_call: TRBJ2-5
clone_size: few

cdr3_nt: TGTGCCAGCAGCCCCAGGGTAGGCCGGCGGAGCTCCTACAATGAGCAGTTCTTC
cdr3_aa: CASSPRVGRRSSYNEQFF
d_call: .
v_call: TRBV9
j_call: TRBJ2-1
clone_size: .

cdr3_nt: TGTGCCACCAGTGACCACCGCGGAACAAACACCGGGGAGCTGTTTTTT
cdr3_aa: CATSDHRGTNTGELFF
d_call: .
v_call: TRBV24-1
j_call: TRBJ2-2
clone_size: few

cdr3_nt: TGTGCCAGCAGCGCGGGATGGGCCCTCCACTTT
cdr3_aa: CASSAGWALHF
d_call: .
v_call: TRBV7-6
j_call: TRBJ1-6
clone_size: .

cdr3_nt: TGTGCCAGCAGTGACCTAGGGGGCGGGGGGCTCGGCTACACCTTC
cdr3_aa: CASSDLGGGGLGYTF
d_call: TRBD1
v_call: TRBV12-3/TRBV12-4
j_call: TRBJ1-2
clone_size: .

cdr3_nt: TGTGCCAGCAGCCGGGACTTCCGCACAGATACGCAGTATTTT
cdr3_aa: CASSRDFRTDTQYF
d_call: .
v_call: TRBV6-5
j_call: TRBJ2-3
clone_size: few

cdr3_nt: TGTGCCAGCAGCGCTGACCGGGCCATAGCCAAAAACATTCAGTACTTC
cdr3_aa: CASSADRAIAKNIQYF
d_call: .
v_call: TRBV3-1
j_call: TRBJ2-4
clone_size: few

cdr3_nt: TGTGCCAGCAGACAGCAGTTCCCCAATGAGCAGTTCTTC
cdr3_aa: CASRQQFPNEQFF
d_call: .
v_call: TRBV28
j_call: TRBJ2-1
clone_size: few

cdr3_nt: TGTGCCAGCAGTTTTCCTGGGGCCAACGTCCTGACTTTC
cdr3_aa: CASSFPGANVLTF
d_call: .
v_call: TRBV12-3/TRBV12-4
j_call: TRBJ2-6
clone_size: many

cdr3_nt: TGCGCCAGCAGCCAAGCGCCGCGGAAAACCGGGGAGCTGTTTTTT
cdr3_aa: CASSQAPRKTGELFF
d_call: .
v_call: TRBV4-1
j_call: TRBJ2-2
clone_size: few